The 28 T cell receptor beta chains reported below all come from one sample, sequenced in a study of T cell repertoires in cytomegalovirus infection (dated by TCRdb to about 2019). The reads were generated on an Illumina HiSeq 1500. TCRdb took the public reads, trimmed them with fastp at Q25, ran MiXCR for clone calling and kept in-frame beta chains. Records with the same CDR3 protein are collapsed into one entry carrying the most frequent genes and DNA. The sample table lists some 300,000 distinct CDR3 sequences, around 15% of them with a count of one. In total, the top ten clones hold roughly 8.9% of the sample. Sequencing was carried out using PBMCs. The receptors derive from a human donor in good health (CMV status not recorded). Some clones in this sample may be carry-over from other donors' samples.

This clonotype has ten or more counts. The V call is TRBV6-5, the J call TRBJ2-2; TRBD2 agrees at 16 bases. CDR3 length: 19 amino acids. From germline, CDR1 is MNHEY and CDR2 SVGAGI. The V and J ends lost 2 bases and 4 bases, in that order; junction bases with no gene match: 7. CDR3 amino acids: CASSYVGLAGGPGTGELFF. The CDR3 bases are TGTGCCAGCAGTTACGTGGGACTAGCGGGAGGGCCGGGCACCGGGGAGCTGTTTTTT.

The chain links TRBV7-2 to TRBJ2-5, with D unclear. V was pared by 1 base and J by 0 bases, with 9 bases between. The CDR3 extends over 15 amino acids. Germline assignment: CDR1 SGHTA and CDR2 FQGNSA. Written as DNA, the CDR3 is TGTGCCAGCAGCTTAGACGGACGGAACCAAGAGACCCAGTACTTC. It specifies CASSLDGRNQETQYF.

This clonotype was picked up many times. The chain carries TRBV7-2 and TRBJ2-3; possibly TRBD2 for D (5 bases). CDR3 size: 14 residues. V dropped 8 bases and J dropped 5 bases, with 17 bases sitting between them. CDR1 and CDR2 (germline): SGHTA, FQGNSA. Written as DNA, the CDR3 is TGTGCCAGCTCCCAACGGCTAGCTAGAGATACGCAGTATTTT. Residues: CASSQRLARDTQYF.

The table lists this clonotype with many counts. The CDR3 sequence: CSVQKGYGGHEQFF. The CDR3 nucleotides read TGCAGCGTTCAAAAAGGCTACGGGGGGCATGAGCAGTTCTTC. This chain links TRBV29-1 with TRBJ2-1; D is possibly TRBD2 (7 bases). The CDR3 is 14 amino acids. The germline gives CDR1 SQVTM, CDR2 ANQGSEA. Trimming left V 5 bases short and J 8 bases short, with 19 bases between.

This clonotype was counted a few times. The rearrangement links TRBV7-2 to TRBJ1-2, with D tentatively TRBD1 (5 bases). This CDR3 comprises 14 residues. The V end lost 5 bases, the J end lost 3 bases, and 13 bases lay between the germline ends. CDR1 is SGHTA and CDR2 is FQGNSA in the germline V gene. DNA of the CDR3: TGTGCCAGCAGCCCAGGGCGGAGCCACTATGGCTACACCTTC. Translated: CASSPGRSHYGYTF.

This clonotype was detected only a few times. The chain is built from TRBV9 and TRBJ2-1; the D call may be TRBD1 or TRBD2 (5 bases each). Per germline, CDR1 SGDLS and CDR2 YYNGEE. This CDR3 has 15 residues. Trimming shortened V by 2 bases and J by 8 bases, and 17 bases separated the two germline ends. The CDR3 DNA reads TGTGCCAGCAGCGTGGGGACGGGTAGGGTAGATGAGCAGTTCTTC. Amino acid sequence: CASSVGTGRVDEQFF.

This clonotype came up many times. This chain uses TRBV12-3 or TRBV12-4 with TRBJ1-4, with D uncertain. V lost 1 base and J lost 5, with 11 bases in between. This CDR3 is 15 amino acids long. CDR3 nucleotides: TGTGCCAGCAGTTTAGTAGGTGCGGGGAATGAAAAACTGTTTTTT. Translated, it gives CASSLVGAGNEKLFF.

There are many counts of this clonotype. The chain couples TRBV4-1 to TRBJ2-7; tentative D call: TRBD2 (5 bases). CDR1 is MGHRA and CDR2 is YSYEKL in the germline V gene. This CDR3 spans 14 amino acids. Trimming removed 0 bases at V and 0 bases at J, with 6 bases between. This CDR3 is CASSQERVSYEQYF. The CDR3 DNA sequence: TGCGCCAGCAGCCAAGAGAGGGTCTCCTACGAGCAGTACTTC.

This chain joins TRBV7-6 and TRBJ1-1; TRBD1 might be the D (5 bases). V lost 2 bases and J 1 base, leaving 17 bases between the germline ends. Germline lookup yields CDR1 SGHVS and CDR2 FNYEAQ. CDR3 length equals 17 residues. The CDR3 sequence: CASSLNPARTQNTEAFF. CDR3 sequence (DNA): TGTGCCAGCAGCTTAAATCCCGCCCGGACACAGAACACTGAAGCTTTCTTT.

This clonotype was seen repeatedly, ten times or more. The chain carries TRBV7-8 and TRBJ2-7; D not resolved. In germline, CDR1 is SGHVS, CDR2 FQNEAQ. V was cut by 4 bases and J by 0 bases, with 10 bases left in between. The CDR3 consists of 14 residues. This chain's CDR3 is CASSSTVGSYEQYF. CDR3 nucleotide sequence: TGTGCCAGCAGCTCTACCGTGGGCTCCTACGAGCAGTACTTC.

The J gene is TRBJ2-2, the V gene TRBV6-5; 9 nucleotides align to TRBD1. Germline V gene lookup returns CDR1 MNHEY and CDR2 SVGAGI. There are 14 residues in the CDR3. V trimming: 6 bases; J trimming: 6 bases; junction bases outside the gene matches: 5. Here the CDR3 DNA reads TGTGCCAGCAGGGCGACAGGGGGGCCCGGGGAGCTGTTTTTT. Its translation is CASRATGGPGELFF.

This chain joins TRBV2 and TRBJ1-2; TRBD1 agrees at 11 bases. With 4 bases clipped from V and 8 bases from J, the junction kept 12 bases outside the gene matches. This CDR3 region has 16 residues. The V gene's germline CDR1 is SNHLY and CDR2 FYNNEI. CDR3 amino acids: CASSGLWGDRGNGYTF. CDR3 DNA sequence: TGTGCCAGCAGTGGGCTTTGGGGGGACAGGGGGAACGGCTACACCTTC.

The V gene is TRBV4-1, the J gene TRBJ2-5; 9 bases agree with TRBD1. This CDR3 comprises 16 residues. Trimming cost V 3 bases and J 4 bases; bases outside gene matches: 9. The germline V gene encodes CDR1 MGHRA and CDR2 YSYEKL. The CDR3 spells CASSQAGTGWRETQYF. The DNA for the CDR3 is TGCGCCAGCAGCCAGGCCGGGACAGGGTGGCGAGAGACCCAGTACTTC.

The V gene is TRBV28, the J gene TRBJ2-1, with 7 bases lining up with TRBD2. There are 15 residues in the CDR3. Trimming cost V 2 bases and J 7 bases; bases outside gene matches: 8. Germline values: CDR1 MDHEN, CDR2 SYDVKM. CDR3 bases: TGTGCCAGCAGTTTAAGAACTAGCGTAGTTAATGAGCAGTTCTTC. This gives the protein CASSLRTSVVNEQFF.

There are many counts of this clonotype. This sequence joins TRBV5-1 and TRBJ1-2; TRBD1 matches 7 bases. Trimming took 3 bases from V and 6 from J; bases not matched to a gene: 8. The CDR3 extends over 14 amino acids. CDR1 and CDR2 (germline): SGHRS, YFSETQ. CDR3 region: CASSWGDRTHGYTF. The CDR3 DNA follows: TGCGCCAGCAGCTGGGGGGACAGAACCCATGGCTACACCTTC.

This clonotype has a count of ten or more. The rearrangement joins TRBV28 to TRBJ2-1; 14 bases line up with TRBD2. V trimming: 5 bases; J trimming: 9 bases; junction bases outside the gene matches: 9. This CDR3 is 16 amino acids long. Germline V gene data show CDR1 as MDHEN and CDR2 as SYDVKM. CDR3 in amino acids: CASSLHGLAGGIEQFF. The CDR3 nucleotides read TGTGCCAGCAGTCTCCACGGACTAGCGGGGGGAATTGAGCAGTTCTTC.

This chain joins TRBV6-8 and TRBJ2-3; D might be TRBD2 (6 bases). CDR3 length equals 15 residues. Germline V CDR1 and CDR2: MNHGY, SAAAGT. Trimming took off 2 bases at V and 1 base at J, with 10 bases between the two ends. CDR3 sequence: CASSYTGTGTDTQYF. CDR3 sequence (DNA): TGTGCCAGCAGTTACACTGGGACTGGCACAGATACGCAGTATTTT.

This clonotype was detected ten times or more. CDR3 nucleotide sequence: TGTGCCAGCAGCTTAGAGAGGGGGCTGAAGCCCCAGCATTTT. This sequence encodes CASSLERGLKPQHF. The J gene is TRBJ1-5, the V gene TRBV7-2; 7 bases fit TRBD1. This CDR3 has 14 amino acids. With V trimmed by 1 base and J by 8 bases, 5 bases remained unmatched. Per the germline V gene, CDR1 is SGHTA and CDR2 is FQGNSA.

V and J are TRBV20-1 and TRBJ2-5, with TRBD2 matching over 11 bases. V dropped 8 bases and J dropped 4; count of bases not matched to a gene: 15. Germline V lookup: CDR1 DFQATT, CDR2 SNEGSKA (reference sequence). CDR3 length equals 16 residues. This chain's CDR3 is CSIAGGPYRLTETQYF. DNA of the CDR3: TGCAGTATAGCGGGAGGGCCCTATCGTCTTACAGAGACCCAGTACTTC.

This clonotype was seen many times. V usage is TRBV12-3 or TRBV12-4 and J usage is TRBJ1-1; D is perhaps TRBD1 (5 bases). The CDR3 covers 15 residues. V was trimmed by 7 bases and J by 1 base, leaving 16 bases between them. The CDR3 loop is CASTEGYRPNTEAFF. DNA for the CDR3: TGTGCCAGCACCGAAGGCTACAGGCCGAACACTGAAGCTTTCTTT.

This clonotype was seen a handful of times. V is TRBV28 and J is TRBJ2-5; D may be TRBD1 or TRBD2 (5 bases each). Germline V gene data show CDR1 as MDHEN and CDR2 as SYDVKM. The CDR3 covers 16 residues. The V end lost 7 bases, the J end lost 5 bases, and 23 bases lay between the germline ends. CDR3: CASNSPGLPKKETQYF. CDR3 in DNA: TGTGCCAGCAACTCTCCGGGGCTACCAAAGAAGGAGACCCAGTACTTC.

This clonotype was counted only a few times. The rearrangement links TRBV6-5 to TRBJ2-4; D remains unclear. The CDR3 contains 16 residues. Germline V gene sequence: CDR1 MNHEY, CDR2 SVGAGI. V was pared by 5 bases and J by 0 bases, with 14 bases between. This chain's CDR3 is CASSRKIDGAKNIQYF. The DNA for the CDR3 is TGTGCCAGCAGTCGCAAGATCGACGGAGCCAAAAACATTCAGTACTTC.

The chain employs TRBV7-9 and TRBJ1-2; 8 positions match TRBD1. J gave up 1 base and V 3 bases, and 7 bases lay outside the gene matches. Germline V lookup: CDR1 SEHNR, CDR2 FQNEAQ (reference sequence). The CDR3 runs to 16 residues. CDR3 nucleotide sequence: TGTGCCAGCAGCTTTAGCAGGACAGGGAATAACTATGGCTACACCTTC. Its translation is CASSFSRTGNNYGYTF.

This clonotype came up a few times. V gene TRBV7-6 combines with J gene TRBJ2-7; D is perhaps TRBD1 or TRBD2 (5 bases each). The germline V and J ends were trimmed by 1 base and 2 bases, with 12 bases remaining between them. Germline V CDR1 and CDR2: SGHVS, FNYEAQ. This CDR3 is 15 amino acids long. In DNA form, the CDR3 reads TGTGCCAGCAGCTTAGTGGGGGACCTTGCCTACGAGCAGTACTTC. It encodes CASSLVGDLAYEQYF.

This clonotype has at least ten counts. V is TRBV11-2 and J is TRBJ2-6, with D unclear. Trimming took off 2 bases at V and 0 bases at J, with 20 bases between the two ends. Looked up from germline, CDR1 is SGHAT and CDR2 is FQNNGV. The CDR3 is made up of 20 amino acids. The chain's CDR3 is CASSLFGDPTFFSGANVLTF. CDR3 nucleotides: TGTGCCAGCAGCTTATTTGGAGACCCCACCTTTTTCTCTGGGGCCAACGTCCTGACTTTC.

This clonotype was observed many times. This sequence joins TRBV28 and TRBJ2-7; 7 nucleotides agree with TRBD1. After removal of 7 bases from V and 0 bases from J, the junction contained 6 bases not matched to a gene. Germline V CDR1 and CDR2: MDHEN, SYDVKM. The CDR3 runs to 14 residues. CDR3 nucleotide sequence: TGTGCCAGCATGAGGGGGACAGCCTCCTACGAGCAGTACTTC. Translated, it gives CASMRGTASYEQYF.

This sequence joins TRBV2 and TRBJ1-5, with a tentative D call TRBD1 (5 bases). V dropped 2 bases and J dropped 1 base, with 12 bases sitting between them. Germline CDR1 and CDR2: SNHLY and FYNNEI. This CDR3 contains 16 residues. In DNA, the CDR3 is TGTGCCAGCAGTGAATTAGGAGGGGTGAGCAATCAGCCCCAGCATTTT. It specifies CASSELGGVSNQPQHF.

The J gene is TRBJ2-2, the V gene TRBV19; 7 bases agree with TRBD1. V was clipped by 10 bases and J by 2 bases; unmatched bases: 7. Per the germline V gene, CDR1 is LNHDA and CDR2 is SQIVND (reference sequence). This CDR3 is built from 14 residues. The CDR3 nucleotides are TGTGCCACCCACCACAGGGGAAACACCGGGGAGCTGTTTTTT. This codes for CATHHRGNTGELFF.